The text below deals with one TCR beta chain. The repertoire was sequenced with immunoSEQ multiplex PCR; TCRdb's copy has only in-frame clones and lacks some. The table has around 40,000 clones, around nine tenths seen once; the top ten hold 9% to 13%. The CDR3 is 11 amino acids. The V end lost 1 base, the J end lost 5 bases, and 3 bases lay between the germline ends. Germline values: CDR1 LNHDA, CDR2 SQIVND (reference sequence). This entry belongs to a study of OX40 agonist ivuxolimab in advanced cancers. Sequences were derived from CD4+ or CD8+ T cells sorted from blood, sampled in a trial of the OX40 agonist ivuxolimab. This TCR was sampled from an adult with an advanced solid tumor such as melanoma, head and neck, liver or kidney cancer. The chain uses TRBV19 and TRBJ2-7; D call uncertain. CDR3 DNA sequence: TGTGCCAGTAGTATAGGGAACGAGCAGTACTTC. Protein sequence: CASSIGNEQYF.